Shown below are 31 T cell receptor beta chains from a single sample sequenced in a study of blood T cell repertoires in COVID-19. Generated by immunoSEQ multiplex PCR, the TCRdb table keeps only in-frame clones and is missing some. The table lists around 500,000 clones, around 85% of them singletons. Input material: PBMCs or T cells enriched from blood (not recorded which). Every receptor here comes from a woman aged 55-69 years who had recovered from COVID-19.

The CDR3 loop reads CASSLDSGGRVLGYTF. DNA for the CDR3: TGCGCCAGCAGCTTGGATTCTGGGGGCAGGGTTTTGGGCTACACCTTC. The chain couples TRBV5-1 to TRBJ1-2, with TRBD1 as a possible D gene (6 bases). V lost 0 bases to trimming and J lost 8 bases, with 20 bases between them. Germline assignment: CDR1 SGHRS and CDR2 YFSETQ. The CDR3 is made up of 16 amino acids. The full variable domain, rest sourced from reference TRBV5-1 and TRBJ1-2, is KAGVTQTPRYLIKTRGQQVTLSCSPISGHRSVSWYQQTPGQGLQFLFEYFSETQRNKGNFPGRFSGRQFSNSRSEMNVSTLELGDSALYLCASSLDSGGRVLGYTFGSGTRLTVV.

V is TRBV4-2 and J is TRBJ1-2; D is undetermined. The CDR3 has 14 residues. Between the trimmed V and J ends, which lost 0 bases and 5 bases, there was a span of 10 bases. Germline V gene data show CDR1 as LGHNA and CDR2 as YNFKEQ. Written as DNA, the CDR3 is TGTGCCAGCAGCCAAGAGGTTACAGCTTATGGCTACACCTTC. This translates into CASSQEVTAYGYTF.

The genes are TRBV7-2 and TRBJ1-1, with TRBD1 as a possible D gene (6 bases). The CDR3 has 17 amino acids. Deletions cut 3 bases from V and 4 bases from J, with 21 bases between. CDR1 SGHTA and CDR2 FQGNSA come from the germline V gene. CDR3 loop: CASSLGGTGLAGTEAFF. The CDR3 DNA reads as TGTGCCAGCAGCTTGGGGGGAACAGGGCTAGCGGGCACTGAAGCTTTCTTT.

As for this clone: Distinct nucleotide sequences in the sample also encode this CDR3. CDR3 in amino acids: CASSLGQGNSPLHF. Written as DNA, the CDR3 is TGTGCCAGCAGCTTGGGACAGGGAAATTCACCCCTCCACTTT. The genes are TRBV11-2 and TRBJ1-6, with 9 positions matching TRBD1. The CDR3 has 14 residues. V shed 3 bases and J 7 bases; nucleotides not matched to a gene: 1. CDR1 is SGHAT, CDR2 FQNNGV, per germline.

The chain couples TRBV11-2 to TRBJ2-7; D is unresolved. The CDR3 loop spans 16 amino acids. The ends were cut back, 1 base at V and 0 bases at J, with 13 bases in the middle. Germline V gene data show CDR1 as SGHAT and CDR2 as FQNNGV. CDR3 DNA sequence: TGTGCCAGCAGCTTAGTCTTGCGGTCTTACTCCTACGAGCAGTACGTC. Amino acids: CASSLVLRSYSYEQYV.

The chain joins TRBV6-5 to TRBJ2-7, with 8 bases matching TRBD2. Germline-derived CDR1 and CDR2 are MNHEY and SVGAGI. This CDR3 has 14 residues. With 6 bases clipped from V and 3 bases from J, the junction kept 7 bases outside the gene matches. Written as DNA, the CDR3 is TGTGCCAGCAGAGAGCGGGGGCCCCACTACGAGCAGTACTTC. Amino acid sequence: CASRERGPHYEQYF.

The chain couples TRBV24-1 to TRBJ1-2; TRBD1 matches at 10 bases. V lost 5 bases and J lost 2; bases outside the gene matches: 1. CDR1 KGHDR and CDR2 SFDVKD come from the germline V gene. There are 14 residues in the CDR3. CDR3 sequence reads: CATSGQGANYGYTF. CDR3 bases: TGTGCCACCAGTGGACAGGGGGCAAACTATGGCTACACCTTC.

V is TRBV9 and J is TRBJ2-1; 11 nucleotides align to TRBD2. Unmatched junction bases numbered 2, after V lost 4 bases and J lost 5 bases. The CDR3 runs to 14 residues. Germline CDR1 reads SGDLS; CDR2 reads YYNGEE. The CDR3 sequence is CASSLAGGHNEQFF. CDR3 nucleotides: TGTGCCAGCAGCTTAGCGGGGGGGCACAATGAGCAGTTCTTC.

This clone has just a few counts. The chain uses TRBV24-1 and TRBJ2-2; 8 bases are shared with TRBD1. The germline V gene has CDR1 KGHDR and CDR2 SFDVKD. The length of the CDR3 is 16 residues. V lost 2 bases and J lost 5; bases outside the gene matches: 6. CDR3 amino acids: CATSDWRTGSTGELFF. The CDR3 nucleotides are TGTGCCACCAGTGATTGGAGGACAGGGAGTACCGGGGAGCTGTTTTTT.

J is TRBJ1-2 and V is TRBV19; D unclear. Germline V gene data show CDR1 as LNHDA and CDR2 as SQIVND (reference sequence). The CDR3 is 13 amino acids. With 6 bases removed from V and 4 bases from J, the gap between germline ends came to 12 bases. Here the CDR3 DNA reads TGTGCCAGTAGAAACAGTTACCCCTATGGCTACACCTTC. Amino acid sequence: CASRNSYPYGYTF.

This chain connects TRBV5-1 to TRBJ1-5; D is ambiguous. The V gene lost 5 bases and the J gene lost 0 bases, with 9 bases spanning the gap. Germline loops: CDR1 SGHRS, CDR2 YFSETQ. This CDR3 contains 14 residues. The CDR3 sequence: CASRPDTSNQPQHF. The CDR3 DNA reads as TGCGCCAGCAGACCCGACACTAGCAATCAGCCCCAGCATTTT.

CDR3 protein: CASSFVGQGAGEQYF. The CDR3 nucleotides are TGTGCCAGCAGCTTCGTGGGACAGGGGGCCGGCGAGCAGTACTTC. The genes are TRBV6-5 and TRBJ2-7, with 12 bases matching TRBD1. Germline V CDR1 and CDR2: MNHEY, SVGAGI. The ends lost 6 bases at V and 6 bases at J; junction bases unmatched: 9. This CDR3 is 15 amino acids long.

This sequence joins TRBV7-8 and TRBJ2-5, with 12 bases aligning to TRBD2. The CDR3 has 16 amino acids. With V trimmed by 3 bases and J by 4 bases, 6 bases remained unmatched. Per germline, CDR1 SGHVS and CDR2 FQNEAQ. DNA for the CDR3: TGTGCCAGCAGCTTTGGACTAGCGGGGTGGGTAGAGACCCAGTACTTC. Translation gives CASSFGLAGWVETQYF. The full variable domain, with the rest looked up from reference TRBV7-8 and TRBJ2-5, is GAGVSQSPRYKVAKRGQDVALRCDPISGHVSLFWYQQALGQGPEFLTYFQNEAQLDKSGLPSDRFFAERPEGSVSTLKIQRTQQEDSAVYLCASSFGLAGWVETQYFGPGTRLLVL.

The chain couples TRBV19 to TRBJ1-2; D uncertain. V lost 6 bases and J 1 base, leaving 6 bases between the germline ends. CDR3 size: 12 residues. Per the germline V gene, CDR1 is LNHDA and CDR2 is SQIVND (reference sequence). CDR3: CASRQNNYGYTF. The CDR3 DNA reads as TGTGCCAGTAGGCAGAATAACTATGGCTACACCTTC.

The J gene is TRBJ2-1, the V gene TRBV27; possibly TRBD2 for D (6 bases). V lost 6 bases and J lost 2, with 17 bases in between. The CDR3 length is 16 residues. CDR1 and CDR2 (germline): MNHEY, SMNVEV (reference sequence). The CDR3 DNA is TGTGCCAGCAGCCCTTTTTGGGTAGCGGCCTACAATGAGCAGTTCTTC. As protein: CASSPFWVAAYNEQFF.

This sequence joins TRBV19 and TRBJ1-4, with unresolved D. The germline V gene has CDR1 LNHDA and CDR2 SQIVND (reference sequence). CDR3 length equals 14 residues. V lost 5 bases and J lost 7, with 14 bases in between. The CDR3 loop reads CASSPRRTGEKLFF. The DNA for the CDR3 is TGTGCCAGTAGTCCGCGAAGAACGGGTGAAAAACTGTTTTTT.

V usage is TRBV10-1 and J usage is TRBJ2-2; D uncertain. CDR3 length: 15 amino acids. With 2 bases removed from V and 5 bases from J, the gap between germline ends came to 12 bases. CDR1 and CDR2 from the germline V gene are WNHNN and SYGVQD (reference sequence). CDR3 loop: CASSESHVGTGELFF. CDR3 in DNA: TGCGCCAGCAGTGAGAGCCATGTCGGGACCGGGGAGCTGTTTTTT.

This rearrangement joins TRBV2 to TRBJ1-2; perhaps TRBD1 as D (6 bases). Germline V gene data show CDR1 as SNHLY and CDR2 as FYNNEI. V dropped 4 bases and J dropped 8 bases, with 14 bases sitting between them. The CDR3 loop spans 13 amino acids. The CDR3 protein is CASSGLGARGYTF. CDR3 in DNA: TGTGCCAGCAGTGGCCTGGGGGCGCGAGGCTACACCTTC.

This chain connects TRBV15 to TRBJ2-1; D is perhaps TRBD2 (6 bases). This CDR3 has 16 amino acids. Germline CDR1 is LNHNV and CDR2 is YYDKDF (reference sequence). With 5 bases removed from V and 3 bases from J, the gap between germline ends came to 17 bases. CDR3 sequence (DNA): TGTGCCACCAGCGGGGGGACTGCGCAAAACTACAATGAGCAGTTCTTC. Amino acids: CATSGGTAQNYNEQFF.

V gene TRBV11-2 combines with J gene TRBJ2-3; 8 bases fit TRBD2. With 1 base clipped from V and 14 bases from J, the junction kept 2 bases outside the gene matches. The CDR3 spans 11 residues. Germline V gene lookup returns CDR1 SGHAT and CDR2 FQNNGV. The CDR3 DNA reads TGTGCCAGCAGCTTAGCGGGGGGGCCGTATTTT. Translation gives CASSLAGGPYF.

The chain uses TRBV25-1 and TRBJ2-3, with 9 bases identical to TRBD2. This CDR3 contains 17 residues. V lost 4 bases and J lost 4; bases outside the gene matches: 12. Germline values: CDR1 MGHDK, CDR2 SYGVNS. Written as DNA, the CDR3 is TGTGCCAGCAGTGGCCGAAGGATAGCGGGGGAGGCAGATACGCAGTATTTT. Residues: CASSGRRIAGEADTQYF.

The V call is TRBV28, the J call TRBJ1-6; D is unresolved. The CDR3 extends over 14 amino acids. V was shortened by 4 bases and J by 9 bases, with 13 bases between the two germline ends. Germline CDR1 and CDR2: MDHEN and SYDVKM. The CDR3 bases are TGTGCCAGCAGTTCCCCCGAGAGGGCTTCACCCCTCCACTTT. This codes for CASSSPERASPLHF. Supplemented by reference TRBV28 and TRBJ1-6, the full variable domain reads DVKVTQSSRYLVKRTGEKVFLECVQDMDHENMFWYRQDPGLGLRLIYFSYDVKMKEKGDIPEGYSVSREKKERFSLILESASTNQTSMYLCASSSPERASPLHFGNGTRLTVT.

This clone was detected only once. The chain uses TRBV5-1 and TRBJ1-1, with D possibly being TRBD1 (5 bases). Trimming shortened V by 5 bases and J by 5 bases, and 16 bases separated the two germline ends. Germline V gene data show CDR1 as SGHRS and CDR2 as YFSETQ. The CDR3 length is 14 residues. The CDR3 here is CASSVQGVRTEAFF. The CDR3 region has the DNA TGCGCCAGCAGTGTCCAGGGCGTGAGGACTGAAGCTTTCTTT.

This chain connects TRBV11-3 to TRBJ2-1, with D perhaps matching TRBD2 (6 bases). V lost 1 base and J lost 5, with 12 bases in between. Germline CDR1 and CDR2: SGHNT and YENEEA. The CDR3 has 15 amino acids. CDR3 sequence reads: CASSLAGTGDNEQFF. CDR3 nucleotides: TGTGCCAGCAGCTTAGCCGGCACGGGGGACAATGAGCAGTTCTTC.

V and J are TRBV3-1 (or the pseudogene TRBV3-2) and TRBJ1-1, with 7 bases lining up with TRBD1. Unmatched junction bases numbered 5, after V lost 4 bases and J lost 0 bases. This CDR3 is 15 amino acids long. Germline assignment: CDR1 LGHDT and CDR2 YNNKEL (reference sequence). CDR3 protein: CASSPSDRLNTEAFF. CDR3 nucleotides: TGTGCCAGCAGCCCCTCGGACAGGTTGAACACTGAAGCTTTCTTT.

A note on this clone: Other DNA sequences within the sample encode an identical CDR3. This chain's CDR3 is CASSRQGGNTEAFF. The CDR3 nucleotides are TGTGCCAGCTCGCGACAGGGAGGGAACACTGAAGCTTTCTTT. The chain uses TRBV18 and TRBJ1-1, with 7 bases fitting TRBD1. Per germline, CDR1 KGHSH and CDR2 LQKENI. Unmatched junction bases numbered 5, after V lost 6 bases and J lost 1 base. This CDR3 region has 14 residues.

This clone was counted a few times. This sequence joins TRBV12-5 and TRBJ2-2; 12 bases line up with TRBD2. Unmatched junction bases numbered 20, after V lost 2 bases and J lost 7 bases. This CDR3 is 21 amino acids long. Germline V gene data show CDR1 as LGHNT and CDR2 as FRNRAP. CDR3 sequence: CASGLPPRGLAGGLLGGELFF. The CDR3 DNA reads TGTGCTAGTGGTTTGCCCCCCAGGGGGCTAGCGGGGGGGTTACTCGGCGGGGAGCTGTTTTTT.

The chain recombines TRBV4-2 with TRBJ1-2; weak D call: TRBD1 (5 bases). Trimming took off 1 base at V and 4 bases at J, with 16 bases between the two ends. From germline, CDR1 is LGHNA and CDR2 YNFKEQ. The CDR3 is 16 residues long. CDR3 sequence (DNA): TGTGCCAGCAGCCAAGGACTTCGACAGAGCTTCTATGGCTACACCTTC. It specifies CASSQGLRQSFYGYTF.

V gene TRBV7-2 combines with J gene TRBJ1-2, with D perhaps matching TRBD1 (5 bases). Per germline, CDR1 SGHTA and CDR2 FQGNSA. This CDR3 spans 14 amino acids. Trimming cost V 5 bases and J 6 bases, with 16 bases left between them. The CDR3 spells CASSPKLGGDGYTF. The DNA of the CDR3 is TGTGCCAGCAGCCCAAAGCTCGGGGGGGATGGCTACACCTTC.

This clone came up once. The chain is built from TRBV7-9 and TRBJ1-4; 11 bases are a match to TRBD1. The CDR3 length is 17 residues. With V trimmed by 5 bases and J by 7 bases, 12 bases remained unmatched. Germline CDR1 and CDR2: SEHNR and FQNEAQ (reference sequence). The CDR3, as DNA: TGTGCCAGCAGCCCGGGACAGGGGGTGCTTCTGGGTGAAAAACTGTTTTTT. It codes for CASSPGQGVLLGEKLFF.

J is TRBJ2-3 and V is TRBV5-1, with a possible D match to TRBD2 (6 bases). Germline assignment: CDR1 SGHRS and CDR2 YFSETQ. The CDR3 has 15 residues. Trimming removed 4 bases at V and 3 bases at J, with 15 bases between. The CDR3 bases are TGCGCCAGCAGCAAGTGGCAGGAGGGAACAGATACGCAGTATTTT. Translation gives CASSKWQEGTDTQYF.